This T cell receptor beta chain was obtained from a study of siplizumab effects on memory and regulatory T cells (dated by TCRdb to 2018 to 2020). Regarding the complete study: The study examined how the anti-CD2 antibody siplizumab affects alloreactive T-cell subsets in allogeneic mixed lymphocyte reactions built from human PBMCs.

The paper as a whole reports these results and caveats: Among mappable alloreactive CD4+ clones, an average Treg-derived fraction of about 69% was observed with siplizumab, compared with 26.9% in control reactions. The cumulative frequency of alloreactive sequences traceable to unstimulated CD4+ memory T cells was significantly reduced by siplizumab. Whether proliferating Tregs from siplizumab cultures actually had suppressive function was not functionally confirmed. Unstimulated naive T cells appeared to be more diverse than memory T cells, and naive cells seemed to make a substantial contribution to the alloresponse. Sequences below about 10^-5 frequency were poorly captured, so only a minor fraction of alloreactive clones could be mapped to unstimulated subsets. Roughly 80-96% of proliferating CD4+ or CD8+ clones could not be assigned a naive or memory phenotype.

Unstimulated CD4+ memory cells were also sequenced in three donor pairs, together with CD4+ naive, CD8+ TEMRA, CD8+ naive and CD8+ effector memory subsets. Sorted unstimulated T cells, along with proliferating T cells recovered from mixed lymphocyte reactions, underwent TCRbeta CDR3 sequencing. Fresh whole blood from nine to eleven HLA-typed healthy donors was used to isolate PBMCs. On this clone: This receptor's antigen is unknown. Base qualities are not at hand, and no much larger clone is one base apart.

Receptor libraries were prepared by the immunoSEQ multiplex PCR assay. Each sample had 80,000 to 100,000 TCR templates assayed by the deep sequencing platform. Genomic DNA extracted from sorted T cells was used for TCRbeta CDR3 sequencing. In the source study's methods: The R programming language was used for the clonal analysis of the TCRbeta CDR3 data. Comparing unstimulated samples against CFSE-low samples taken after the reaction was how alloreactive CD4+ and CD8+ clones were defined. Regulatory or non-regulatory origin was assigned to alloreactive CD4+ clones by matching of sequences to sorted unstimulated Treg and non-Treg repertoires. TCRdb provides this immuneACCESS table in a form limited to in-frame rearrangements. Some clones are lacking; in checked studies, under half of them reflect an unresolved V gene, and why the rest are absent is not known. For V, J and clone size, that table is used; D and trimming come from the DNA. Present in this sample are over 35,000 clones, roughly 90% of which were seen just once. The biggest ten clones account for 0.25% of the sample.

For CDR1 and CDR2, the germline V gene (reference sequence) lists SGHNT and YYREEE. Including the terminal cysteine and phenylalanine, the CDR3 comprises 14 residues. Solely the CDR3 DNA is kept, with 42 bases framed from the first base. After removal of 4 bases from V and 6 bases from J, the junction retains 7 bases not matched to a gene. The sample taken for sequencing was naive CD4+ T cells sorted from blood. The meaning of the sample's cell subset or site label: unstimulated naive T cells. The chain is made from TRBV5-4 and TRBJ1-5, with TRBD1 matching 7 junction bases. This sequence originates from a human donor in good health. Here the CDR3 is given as CASSAGTVAQPQHF. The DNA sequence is TGTGCCAGCAGCGCAGGGACAGTCGCTCAGCCCCAGCATTTT.